These 21 T cell receptor beta chains share one sample of origin, sequenced in a study of technical replicates of blood from a handful of donors. Measured with immunoSEQ multiplex PCR; TCRdb has only the in-frame clones, and not every one. The sample contains tens of thousands of clones, approximately 89% of which appear only once. The sequencing input was PBMCs. These receptors came from a human donor in good health. Some clones in this sample may be carry-over from other donors' samples.

V usage is TRBV7-3 and J usage is TRBJ2-7, with 8 bases that match TRBD2. CDR1 is SGHTA, CDR2 FQGTGA, per germline. The CDR3 loop spans 16 amino acids. J lost 5 bases, V lost 7 bases, and 16 bases had no gene match. The CDR3 region has the DNA TGTGCCAGCACCCAAACGGGGGGCGGGAGGCCCGACGAGCAGTACTTC. Its translation is CASTQTGGGRPDEQYF.

V usage is TRBV15 and J usage is TRBJ1-6; perhaps TRBD1 as D (5 bases). Trimming took off 0 bases at V and 8 bases at J, with 14 bases between the two ends. The CDR3 contains 16 residues. In germline, CDR1 is LNHNV, CDR2 YYDKDF (reference sequence). CDR3 residues: CATSRDRQGLYSPLHF. The CDR3 DNA reads as TGTGCCACCAGCAGAGATCGTCAGGGTTTATATTCACCCCTCCACTTT.

The rearrangement joins TRBV7-8 to TRBJ1-1, with D tentatively TRBD1 (6 bases). The V and J ends lost 5 bases and 1 base respectively, with 8 bases between them. This CDR3 has 13 amino acids. The germline CDR1 and CDR2 sequences are SGHVS and FQNEAQ. The CDR3: CASSKDRNTEAFF. As DNA, the CDR3 is TGTGCCAGCAGCAAGGACAGGAACACTGAAGCTTTCTTT.

V gene TRBV5-4 combines with J gene TRBJ2-1; D might be TRBD1 (6 bases). The CDR3 totals 12 residues. Germline V gene lookup returns CDR1 SGHNT and CDR2 YYREEE (reference sequence). Trimming removed 4 bases from V and 8 bases from J, with 10 bases in between. CDR3 region: CASSNRDHEQFF. The CDR3 DNA reads as TGTGCCAGCAGCAACAGGGACCATGAGCAGTTCTTC.

This sequence joins TRBV6-5 and TRBJ2-1, with a weak D call TRBD1 (6 bases). The V gene lost 0 bases and the J gene lost 7 bases, with 10 bases spanning the gap. This CDR3 spans 14 amino acids. Germline assignment: CDR1 MNHEY and CDR2 SVGAGI. This chain's CDR3 is CASSYSLGGNEQFF. Here the CDR3 DNA reads TGTGCCAGCAGTTACTCCCTAGGGGGTAATGAGCAGTTCTTC.

The gene calls are TRBV7-9 and TRBJ2-1; 16 nucleotides match TRBD2. This CDR3 is built from 14 residues. The J segment lost 12 bases and the V segment lost 3 bases, leaving 2 bases of the junction unmatched. CDR1 is SEHNR, CDR2 FQNEAQ, per germline (reference sequence). CDR3 in amino acids: CASSLGTSGRVQFF. In nucleotides, the CDR3 is TGTGCCAGCAGCTTGGGGACTAGCGGGAGGGTGCAGTTCTTC.

The V call is TRBV14, the J call TRBJ1-1; 9 bases map to TRBD1. This CDR3 is built from 14 residues. Germline CDR1 and CDR2: SGHDN and FVKESK. Trimming took 9 bases from V and 4 from J; bases not matched to a gene: 9. The CDR3 region has the DNA TGTGCCAGTACGCTGGTGACAGGGGGCACTGAAGCTTTCTTT. Residues: CASTLVTGGTEAFF.

The genes are TRBV4-3 and TRBJ2-7; D is unclear. The CDR3 contains 13 residues. The V end was cut by 3 bases, the J end by 3 bases, with 9 bases between. The germline gives CDR1 LGHNA, CDR2 YSLEER. CDR3 region: CASSQVIGYEQYF. In DNA form, the CDR3 reads TGCGCCAGCAGCCAGGTCATCGGCTACGAGCAGTACTTC.

The V and J genes are TRBV7-2 and TRBJ1-3, with D perhaps TRBD1 (5 bases). In germline, CDR1 is SGHTA, CDR2 FQGNSA. V dropped 1 base and J dropped 7 bases, with 20 bases sitting between them. This CDR3 is 17 amino acids long. For the CDR3, the DNA is TGTGCCAGCAGCTTAGTTGGTGGGGCAGACCTTCGCAACACCATATATTTT. Translating it yields CASSLVGGADLRNTIYF.

This clone appeared a single time. CDR3 amino acids: CASSSRDRDNSPLHF. The CDR3 DNA is TGTGCCAGCAGTTCCCGGGACAGGGATAATTCACCCCTCCACTTT. The V gene is TRBV6-1, the J gene TRBJ1-6; 9 positions match TRBD1. With 5 bases clipped from V and 5 bases from J, the junction kept 4 bases outside the gene matches. CDR3 length: 15 amino acids. Germline lookup yields CDR1 MNHNS and CDR2 SASEGT.

The CDR3 loop reads CASSLNDRNQPQHF. CDR3 coding DNA: TGTGCCAGCTCCCTCAATGATCGGAATCAGCCCCAGCATTTT. V gene TRBV18 combines with J gene TRBJ1-5; D uncertain. V lost 6 bases and J 4 bases, leaving 13 bases between the germline ends. The germline CDR1 and CDR2 sequences are KGHSH and LQKENI. The CDR3 spans 14 residues.

This chain uses TRBV9 with TRBJ1-1, with 9 bases identical to TRBD1. The CDR3 sequence is 17 residues long. V lost 3 bases and J lost 3; bases outside the gene matches: 12. The germline CDR1 and CDR2 sequences are SGDLS and YYNGEE. The CDR3 sequence: CASSAGTGLKGDTEAFF. In nucleotides, the CDR3 is TGTGCCAGCAGCGCCGGGACAGGGTTAAAAGGGGACACTGAAGCTTTCTTT.

The V and J genes are TRBV27 and TRBJ1-6, with D tentatively TRBD1 (6 bases). CDR1 is MNHEY, CDR2 SMNVEV, per germline (reference sequence). CDR3 length: 13 residues. V dropped 10 bases and J dropped 7 bases, with 14 bases sitting between them. The CDR3 nucleotides are TGTGCCATACCAGGGGTGTGGAATTCACCCCTCCACTTT. Translation: CAIPGVWNSPLHF.

The V call is TRBV4-3, the J call TRBJ2-3, with D tentatively TRBD2 (5 bases). Germline lookup yields CDR1 LGHNA and CDR2 YSLEER. Trimming took off 1 base at V and 4 bases at J, with 6 bases between the two ends. The CDR3 loop spans 13 amino acids. The CDR3: CASSQVRADTQYF. In DNA form, the CDR3 reads TGCGCCAGCAGCCAAGTGAGGGCAGATACGCAGTATTTT.

The chain is built from TRBV7-3 and TRBJ2-5; weak D call: TRBD2 (5 bases). From germline, CDR1 is SGHTA and CDR2 FQGTGA. V was pared by 2 bases and J by 2 bases, with 12 bases between. The CDR3 has 15 amino acids. The CDR3 DNA follows: TGTGCCAGCAGCTTAGGGAACGGACTGCAAGAGACCCAGTACTTC. Its translation: CASSLGNGLQETQYF.

The gene calls are TRBV5-6 and TRBJ2-7; the match to TRBD1 covers 7 bases. V lost 2 bases, J lost 4 bases, and 9 bases stayed unmatched. The CDR3 runs 15 residues. CDR1 SGHDT and CDR2 YYEEEE come from the germline V gene. This chain's CDR3 is CASSLTGTAPYEQYF. The CDR3 DNA reads TGTGCCAGCAGCTTAACGGGGACAGCTCCGTACGAGCAGTACTTC.

CDR3 loop: CASSYRPRYSYNEQFF. In DNA, the CDR3 is TGTGCCAGCAGCTACAGACCCAGATACTCCTACAATGAGCAGTTCTTC. The chain couples TRBV7-2 to TRBJ2-1; D call uncertain. V was shortened by 4 bases and J by 0 bases, with 13 bases between the two germline ends. The CDR3 runs to 16 residues. The V gene's germline CDR1 is SGHTA and CDR2 FQGNSA.

The rearrangement joins TRBV5-1 to TRBJ2-5; the D gene is possibly TRBD2 (6 bases). Trimming shortened V by 3 bases and J by 5 bases, and 14 bases separated the two germline ends. The CDR3 covers 14 residues. Germline loops: CDR1 SGHRS, CDR2 YFSETQ. The CDR3 DNA is TGCGCCAGCAGCTACCACGGGAGTTTGGAGACCCAGTACTTC. Translating it yields CASSYHGSLETQYF.

The V and J genes are TRBV6-5 and TRBJ1-1; D is perhaps TRBD1 (5 bases). Per germline, CDR1 MNHEY and CDR2 SVGAGI. The V and J ends lost 8 bases and 5 bases respectively, with 15 bases between them. The CDR3 contains 13 residues. The CDR3 region has the DNA TGTGCCAGCTCCAGGGAGGTCACTACTGAAGCTTTCTTT. Translated, it gives CASSREVTTEAFF.

In its sample, this clone was seen a few times. The V and J genes are TRBV5-1 and TRBJ2-1, with 9 nucleotides matching TRBD1. J lost 3 bases, V lost 3 bases, and 1 base had no gene match. Germline CDR1 SGHRS, CDR2 YFSETQ. This CDR3 is 14 amino acids long. The CDR3 coding sequence is TGCGCCAGCAGCTCGACAGGGGGCTACAATGAGCAGTTCTTC. As protein: CASSSTGGYNEQFF.

The chain joins TRBV7-8 to TRBJ1-3; maybe TRBD1 (6 bases). CDR3 length: 15 amino acids. V was shortened by 1 base and J by 3 bases, with 10 bases between the two germline ends. Germline V gives CDR1 SGHVS, CDR2 FQNEAQ. The CDR3 region is CASSLGQGFGNTIYF. In nucleotides, the CDR3 is TGTGCCAGCAGCTTAGGGCAGGGGTTTGGAAACACCATATATTTT.